The text below deals with one T cell receptor (beta chain). The sample belongs to a study of CD8+ T cells in alopecia areata. The V segment lost 6 bases and the J segment 8 bases; nucleotides outside the gene matches: 5. This CDR3 comprises 12 residues. CDR1 is SGHTA and CDR2 is FQGNSA in the germline V gene. Reverse transcription of extracted RNA yielded cDNA, which provided the sequencing template. The assay was immunoSEQ multiplex PCR, and TCRdb's table has in-frame clones only and misses some. Among 100,000 to 150,000 clones listed, under 65% were seen once. Treatment meaning: oral pan-JAK inhibitor, 5-10 mg twice daily.

This chain links TRBV7-2 with TRBJ1-2; 8 nucleotides line up with TRBD1. The receptor's source is a human donor with alopecia areata. Sequencing was performed on CD4+ T cells sorted from blood, taken at week 4, from a patient treated with tofacitinib. CDR3 amino acids: CASSFTGGGYTF. The CDR3 DNA sequence: TGTGCCAGCAGTTTCACAGGGGGAGGCTACACCTTC. Together with reference TRBV7-2 and TRBJ1-2, the CDR3 gives the full variable domain: GAGVSQSPSNKVTEKGKDVELRCDPISGHTALYWYRQSLGQGLEFLIYFQGNSAPDKSGLPSDRFSAERTGGSVSTLTIQRTQQEDSAVYLCASSFTGGGYTFGSGTRLTVV.